This T cell receptor (beta chain) was captured by sequencing in a study of T cells in Graves' hyperthyroidism and ophthalmopathy. The V gene end was trimmed by 11 bases and the J gene end by 4 bases; junction bases not matched to a gene: 10. Per germline, CDR1 SGHVS and CDR2 FQNEAQ. This CDR3 has 13 residues. Using RNA transcripts as the source, TCR beta CDR3 regions were amplified. The study used the HTBI primer set for a first-round RT-PCR of the TCR CDR3. Each CDR3 protein is one row after TCRdb ran MiXCR on the multiplex PCR reads. The profile covers approximately 380,000 distinct CDR3 sequences, with about a fifth appearing a single time and approximately 4% taken by the ten largest. This clonotype was found once.

The rearrangement links TRBV7-8 to TRBJ2-7, with 8 positions matching TRBD2. The TCR sequence derives from a young woman with Graves' hyperthyroidism. Source material: blood. The CDR3 loop reads CAAKDPGGYEQYF. The CDR3, as DNA: TGTGCCGCTAAAGACCCGGGGGGGTACGAGCAGTACTTC.